This TCR beta chain is from a study of blood T cell repertoires in COVID-19. Study background: Whether acute or convalescent, the COVID-19 samples came from the United States, Italy and Spain. The cDNA or gDNA used as material had been derived from T cells, B-cell-depleted T cells, or PBMCs.

In the original analysis: Amplified reference gene primers provided the basis for estimating nucleated cell counts. The assay was immunoSEQ multiplex PCR, and TCRdb's table has in-frame clones only and misses some. That table gives V, J and clone size, and the DNA gave D and trimming. This sample carries 200,000 to 250,000 clones, around 90% of them seen once, and the ten largest clones take 0.8% to 0.95%. Recruited during active infection, patients (from Seattle) were subsequently followed longitudinally. Per germline, CDR1 KGHSH and CDR2 LQKENI. This CDR3 is built from 15 residues. The V and J ends lost 6 bases and 4 bases respectively, with 18 bases between them.

The clonotype comes from a man in his thirties or forties with COVID-19, enrolled during active disease. The V gene is TRBV18, the J gene TRBJ1-1, with a weak D call TRBD1 (6 bases). Material for sequencing was peripheral blood. The CDR3 here is CASSHGPQGSTEAFF. CDR3 DNA sequence: TGTGCCAGCTCCCACGGTCCTCAGGGGAGCACTGAAGCTTTCTTT.